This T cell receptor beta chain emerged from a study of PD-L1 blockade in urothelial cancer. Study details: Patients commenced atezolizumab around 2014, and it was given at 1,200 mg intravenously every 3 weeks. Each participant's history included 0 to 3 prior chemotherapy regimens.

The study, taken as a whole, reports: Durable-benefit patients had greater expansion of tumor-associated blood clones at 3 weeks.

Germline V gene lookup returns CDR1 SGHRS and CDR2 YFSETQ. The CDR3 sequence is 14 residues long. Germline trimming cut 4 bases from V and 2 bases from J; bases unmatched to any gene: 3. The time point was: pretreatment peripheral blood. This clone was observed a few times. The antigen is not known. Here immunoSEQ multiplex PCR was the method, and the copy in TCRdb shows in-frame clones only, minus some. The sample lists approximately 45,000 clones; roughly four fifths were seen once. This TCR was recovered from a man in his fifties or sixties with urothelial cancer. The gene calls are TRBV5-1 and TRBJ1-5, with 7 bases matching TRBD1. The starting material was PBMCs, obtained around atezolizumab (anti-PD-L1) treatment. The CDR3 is CASSSTGGNQPQHF. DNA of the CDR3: TGCGCCAGCAGCAGCACAGGGGGCAATCAGCCCCAGCATTTT.